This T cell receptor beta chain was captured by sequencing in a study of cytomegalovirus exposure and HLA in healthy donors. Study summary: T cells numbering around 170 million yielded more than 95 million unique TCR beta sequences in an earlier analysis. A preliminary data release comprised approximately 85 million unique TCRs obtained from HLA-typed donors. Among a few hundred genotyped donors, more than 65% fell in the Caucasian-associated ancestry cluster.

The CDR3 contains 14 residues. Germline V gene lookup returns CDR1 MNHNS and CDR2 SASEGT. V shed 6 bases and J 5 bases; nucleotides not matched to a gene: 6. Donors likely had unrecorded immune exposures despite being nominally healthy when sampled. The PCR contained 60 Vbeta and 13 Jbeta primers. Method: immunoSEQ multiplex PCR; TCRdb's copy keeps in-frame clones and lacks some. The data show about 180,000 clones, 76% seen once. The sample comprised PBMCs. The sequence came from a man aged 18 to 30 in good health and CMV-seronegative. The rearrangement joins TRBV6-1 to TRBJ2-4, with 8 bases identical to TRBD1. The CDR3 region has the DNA TGTGCCAGCAGCACAGGGGGAGTTGAAAACATTCAGTACTTC. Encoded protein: CASSTGGVENIQYF.